This record concerns one T cell receptor (beta chain) sequence. TCRdb re-called the 5' RACE reads; one entry per CDR3 protein, DNA not given. This sample's table reports 300,000 to 400,000 distinct CDR3 sequences. This sample was taken from a study of monozygotic twins with inflammatory bowel disease. The CDR3 is 16 residues long. Germline loops: CDR1 SGHAT, CDR2 FQNNGV. Material: blood. This receptor was identified in a human donor with ulcerative colitis or Crohn's disease, or a healthy co-twin of an affected twin (not recorded which). The J gene is TRBJ2-1, the V gene TRBV11-2; TCRdb returns TRBD1, unconfirmable since there is no DNA. This CDR3 reads CASSLIKGRAYNEQFF.